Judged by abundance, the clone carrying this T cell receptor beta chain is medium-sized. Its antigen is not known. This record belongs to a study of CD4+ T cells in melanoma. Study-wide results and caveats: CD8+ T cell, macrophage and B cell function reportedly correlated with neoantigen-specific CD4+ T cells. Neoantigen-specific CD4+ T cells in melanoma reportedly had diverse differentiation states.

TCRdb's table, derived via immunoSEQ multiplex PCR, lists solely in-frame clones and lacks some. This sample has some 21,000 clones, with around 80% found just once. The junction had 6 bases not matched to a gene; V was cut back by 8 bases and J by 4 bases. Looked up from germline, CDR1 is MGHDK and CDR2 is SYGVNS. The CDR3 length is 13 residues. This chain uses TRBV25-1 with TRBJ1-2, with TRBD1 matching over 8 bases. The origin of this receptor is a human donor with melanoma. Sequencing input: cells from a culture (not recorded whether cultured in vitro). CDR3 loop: CASARTGIYGYTF. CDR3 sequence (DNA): TGTGCCAGCGCGAGGACAGGGATCTATGGCTACACCTTC.